This section outlines one T cell receptor beta chain sequence together with its context. The data belong to a study of technical replicates of blood from a handful of donors. In germline, CDR1 is KGHSH, CDR2 LQKENI. Trimming pared 4 bases from V and 3 bases from J, leaving 10 bases between. This CDR3 region has 13 residues. Clones were read by immunoSEQ multiplex PCR, and TCRdb kept only the in-frame ones, dropping some. The table lists about 60,000 clones, 80% to 95% of them singletons. This chain uses TRBV18 with TRBJ2-7; TRBD1 might be the D (6 bases). This receptor was taken from a human donor in good health. Some clones in this sample may be carry-over from other donors' samples. Material for sequencing was PBMCs. Written as DNA, the CDR3 is TGTGCCAGCTCACTGGACAGTATCTACGAGCAGTACTTC. The encoded protein is CASSLDSIYEQYF.